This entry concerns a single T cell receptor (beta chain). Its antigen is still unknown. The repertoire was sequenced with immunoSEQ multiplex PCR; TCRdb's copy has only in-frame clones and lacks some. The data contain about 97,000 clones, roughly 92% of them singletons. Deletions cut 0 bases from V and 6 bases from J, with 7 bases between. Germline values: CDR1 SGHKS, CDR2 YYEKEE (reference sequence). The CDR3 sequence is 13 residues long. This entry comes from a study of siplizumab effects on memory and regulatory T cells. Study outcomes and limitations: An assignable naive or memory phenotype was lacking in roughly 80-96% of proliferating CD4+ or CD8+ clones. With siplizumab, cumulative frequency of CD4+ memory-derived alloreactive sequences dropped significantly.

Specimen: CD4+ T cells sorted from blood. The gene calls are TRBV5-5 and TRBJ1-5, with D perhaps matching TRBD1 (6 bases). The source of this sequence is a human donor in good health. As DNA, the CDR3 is TGTGCCAGCAGCTTGGTCAGGGGTCAGCCCCAGCATTTT. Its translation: CASSLVRGQPQHF.